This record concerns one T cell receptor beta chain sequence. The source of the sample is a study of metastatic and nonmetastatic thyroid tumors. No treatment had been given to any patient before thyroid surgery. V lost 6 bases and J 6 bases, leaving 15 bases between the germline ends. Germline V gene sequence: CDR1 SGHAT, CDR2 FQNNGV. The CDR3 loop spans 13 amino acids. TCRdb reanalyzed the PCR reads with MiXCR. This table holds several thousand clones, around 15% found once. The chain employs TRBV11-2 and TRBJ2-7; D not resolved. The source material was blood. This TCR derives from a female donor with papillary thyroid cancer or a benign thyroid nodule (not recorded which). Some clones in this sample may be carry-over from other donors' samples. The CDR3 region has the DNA TGTGCCAGCAGTCCTAGTAGTATCACCGAGCAGTACTTC. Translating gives CASSPSSITEQYF.